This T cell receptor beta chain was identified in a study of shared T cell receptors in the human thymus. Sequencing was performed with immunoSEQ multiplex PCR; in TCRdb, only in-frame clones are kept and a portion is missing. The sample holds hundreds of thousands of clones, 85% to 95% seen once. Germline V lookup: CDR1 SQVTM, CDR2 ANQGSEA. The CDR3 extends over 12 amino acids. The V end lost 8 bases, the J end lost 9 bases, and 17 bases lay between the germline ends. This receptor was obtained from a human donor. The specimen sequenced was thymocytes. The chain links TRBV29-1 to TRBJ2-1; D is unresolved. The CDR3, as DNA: TGCAGCCTTCGCCCACTCCCGGGTGAGCAGTTCTTC. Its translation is CSLRPLPGEQFF.